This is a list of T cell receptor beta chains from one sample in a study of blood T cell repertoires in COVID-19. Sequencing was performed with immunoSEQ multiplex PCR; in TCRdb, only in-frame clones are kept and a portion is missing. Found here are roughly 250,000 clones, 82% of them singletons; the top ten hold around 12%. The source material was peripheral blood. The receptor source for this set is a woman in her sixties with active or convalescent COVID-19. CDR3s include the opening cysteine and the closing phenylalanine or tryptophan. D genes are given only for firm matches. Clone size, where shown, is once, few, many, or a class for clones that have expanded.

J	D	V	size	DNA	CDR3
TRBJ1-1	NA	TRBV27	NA	TGTGCCAGCAGTTTAAGACAGAACACTGAAGCTTTCTTT	CASSLRQNTEAFF
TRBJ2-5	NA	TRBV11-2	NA	TGTGCCAGCAGCTCAACCATACTAGAGGCCCAGTACTTC	CASSSTILEAQYF
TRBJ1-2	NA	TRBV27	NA	TGTGCCAGCAGTTCAGACTTCAGGGTGAGCTACACCTTC	CASSSDFRVSYTF
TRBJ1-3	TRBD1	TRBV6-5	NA	TGTGCCAGCGGCAGACAGGGGGGAAACACCATATATTTT	CASGRQGGNTIYF
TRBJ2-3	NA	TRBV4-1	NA	TGCGCCAGCAGCCAAGTCCAGACCGCAGGAGATACGCAGTATTTT	CASSQVQTAGDTQYF
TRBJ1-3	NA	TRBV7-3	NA	TGTGCCAGCAGCTCCGACGAGCTCGGGACCATATATTTT	CASSSDELGTIYF
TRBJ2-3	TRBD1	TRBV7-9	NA	TGTGCCAGCAGCCAAGTAGGGGGCTCTAGTACAGATACGCAGTATTTT	CASSQVGGSSTDTQYF
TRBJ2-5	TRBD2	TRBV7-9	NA	TGTGCCAGCAGCCCCCCAGCTAGCGGGGCGGGAGAGACCCAGTACTTC	CASSPPASGAGETQYF
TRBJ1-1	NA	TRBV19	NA	TGTGCCAGTAGGGGGCAGGGCGGTGAAGCTTTCTTT	CASRGQGGEAFF
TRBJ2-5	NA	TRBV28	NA	TGTGCCAGCAGGCTAACGGGACAAGAGACCCAGTACTTC	CASRLTGQETQYF
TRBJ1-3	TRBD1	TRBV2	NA	TGTGCCAGCAGCACCGGGACAGCATCAGACACCATATATTTT	CASSTGTASDTIYF
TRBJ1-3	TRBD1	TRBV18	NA	TGTGCCAGCTCACCCTCGACAGGGCTTGACACCATATATTTT	CASSPSTGLDTIYF
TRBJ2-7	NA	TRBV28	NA	TGTGCCAGCAGGGGCGACTCCTACGAGCAGTACTTC	CASRGDSYEQYF
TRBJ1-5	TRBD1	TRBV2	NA	TGTGCCAGCAGACGACAGGGAATAGACAATCAGCCCCAGCATTTT	CASRRQGIDNQPQHF
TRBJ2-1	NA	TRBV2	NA	TGTGCCAGCAGGTTACAGGGAGCGTACAATGAGCAGTTCTTC	CASRLQGAYNEQFF
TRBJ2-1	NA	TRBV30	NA	TGTGCCTGGAGTATTAACGGGTTACGGAGGAATGAGCAGTTCTTC	CAWSINGLRRNEQFF
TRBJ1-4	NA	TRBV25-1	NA	TGTGCCAGCAGGTCCCCAGGTGAAAAACTGTTTTTT	CASRSPGEKLFF
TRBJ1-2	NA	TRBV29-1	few	TGCAGCTACAGCTATGGCTACACCTTC	CSYSYGYTF
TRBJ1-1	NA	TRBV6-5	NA	TGTGCCAGCAGTTACTCCTTCAACACTGAAGCTTTCTTT	CASSYSFNTEAFF
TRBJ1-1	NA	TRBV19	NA	TGTGCCAAAAGGGTGGGCAGGGTGTACACTGAAGCTTTCTTT	CAKRVGRVYTEAFF
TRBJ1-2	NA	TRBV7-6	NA	TGTGCCAGCAGCTTAGCGGATGGGGCCGAGCATAACTATGGCTACACCTTC	CASSLADGAEHNYGYTF
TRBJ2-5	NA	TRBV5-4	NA	TGTGCCAGCAGCTCAGGGAATTCCCAAGAGACCCAGTACTTC	CASSSGNSQETQYF
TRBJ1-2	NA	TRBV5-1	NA	TGCGCCAGCAGACAGGTAGACGACTATGGCTACACCTTC	CASRQVDDYGYTF
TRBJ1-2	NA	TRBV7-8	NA	TGTGCCAGCAGCTTAGTCACAAACTATGGCTACACCTTC	CASSLVTNYGYTF
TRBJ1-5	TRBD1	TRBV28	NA	TGTGCCAGCAGAACAGGGGAACAGCCCCAGCATTTT	CASRTGEQPQHF
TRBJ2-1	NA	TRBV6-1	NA	TGTGCCAGCAGCGTCAACAGTTACAATGAGCAGTTCTTC	CASSVNSYNEQFF
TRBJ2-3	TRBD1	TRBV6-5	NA	TGTGCCAGCACCCGAGAGGGGGCCACAGATACGCAGTATTTT	CASTREGATDTQYF
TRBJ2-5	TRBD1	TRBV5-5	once	TGTGCCAGCAGCTTGGGGGACCGGGACAGGTTGGGGGAGACCCAGTACTTC	CASSLGDRDRLGETQYF
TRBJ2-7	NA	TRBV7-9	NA	TGTGCCAGCAGCTTAGTCCCCAGATACTACGAGCAGTACTTC	CASSLVPRYYEQYF
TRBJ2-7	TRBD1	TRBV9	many	TGTGCCAGCAGCGCCGGGACAGGCCCCTACGAGCAGTACTTC	CASSAGTGPYEQYF
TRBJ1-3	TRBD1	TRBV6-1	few	TGTGCCAGCAGTGAAGCAGGGACAGGGCGGAACACCATATATTTT	CASSEAGTGRNTIYF
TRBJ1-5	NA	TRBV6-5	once	TGTGCCAGCAGACTATATAGCAATCAGCCCCAGCATTTT	CASRLYSNQPQHF
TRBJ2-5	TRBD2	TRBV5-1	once	TGCGCCAGCAGCTCTAGCGGGGGACTTCAAGAGACCCAGTACTTC	CASSSSGGLQETQYF
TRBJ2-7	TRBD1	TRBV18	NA	TGTGCCAGCTCACCGACCCAAAGACAGGGCGCCTACGAGCAGTACTTC	CASSPTQRQGAYEQYF
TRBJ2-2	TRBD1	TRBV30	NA	TGTGCCTGGAGCCGACAGGGATCCGGGGAGCTGTTTTTT	CAWSRQGSGELFF
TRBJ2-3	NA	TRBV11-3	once	TGTGCCAGCAGCCCGCAGGGAGATACGCAGTATTTT	CASSPQGDTQYF
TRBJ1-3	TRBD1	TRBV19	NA	TGTGCCAGTAGTATAGATCGGACAGGAGCGTTGGGAAACACCATATATTTT	CASSIDRTGALGNTIYF
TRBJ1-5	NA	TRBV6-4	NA	TGTGCCAGCAGTGACTGGGCCCGGAGGGGCAATCAGCCCCAGCATTTT	CASSDWARRGNQPQHF
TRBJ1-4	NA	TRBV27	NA	TGTGCCAGCAGTTCAAGGGGCGGGGTACGTGAAAAACTGTTTTTT	CASSSRGGVREKLFF
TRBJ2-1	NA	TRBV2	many	TGTGCCAGCGGAGGACAGGTTGGGAGGAATGAGCAGTTCTTC	CASGGQVGRNEQFF
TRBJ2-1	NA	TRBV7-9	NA	TGTGCCAGCAGCCCCGGATCGGGTCCCTACAATGAGCAGTTCTTC	CASSPGSGPYNEQFF
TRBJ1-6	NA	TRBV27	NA	TGTGCCAGCAGTGAAACCGGGGGTGCCCTTCATTCACCCCTCCACTTT	CASSETGGALHSPLHF
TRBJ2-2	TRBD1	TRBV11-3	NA	TGTGCCAGCAGCTTATCACAGGGGGGAACCGGGGAGCTGTTTTTT	CASSLSQGGTGELFF
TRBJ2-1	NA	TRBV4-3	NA	TGCGCCAGCAGCCAAGTATACAGGGAAAATGAGCAGTTCTTC	CASSQVYRENEQFF
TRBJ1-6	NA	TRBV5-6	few	TGTGCCAGCAGCTTGACCGGACAGTCCTATAATTCACCCCTCCACTTT	CASSLTGQSYNSPLHF
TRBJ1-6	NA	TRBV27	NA	TGTGCCAGCAGTTCCCGTCGAGGGATGGCTAATTCACCCCTCCACTTT	CASSSRRGMANSPLHF
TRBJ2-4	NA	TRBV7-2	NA	TGTGCCAGCAGCTTAACTCTCAGGGACATTCAGTACTTC	CASSLTLRDIQYF